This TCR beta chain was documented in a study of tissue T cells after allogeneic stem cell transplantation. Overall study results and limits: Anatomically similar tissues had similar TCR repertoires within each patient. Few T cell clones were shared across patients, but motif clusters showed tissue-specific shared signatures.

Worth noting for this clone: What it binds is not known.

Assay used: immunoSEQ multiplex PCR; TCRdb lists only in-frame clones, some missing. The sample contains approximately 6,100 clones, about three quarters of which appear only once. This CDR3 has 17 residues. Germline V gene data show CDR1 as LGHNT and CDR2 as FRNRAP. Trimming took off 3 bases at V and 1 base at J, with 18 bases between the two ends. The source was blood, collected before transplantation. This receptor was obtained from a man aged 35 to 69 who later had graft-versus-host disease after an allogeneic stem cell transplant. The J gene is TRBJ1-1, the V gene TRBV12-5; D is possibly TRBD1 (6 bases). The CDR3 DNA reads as TGTGCTAGTGGTTTCAATAATCCAGGGGTCACGAACACTGAAGCTTTCTTT. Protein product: CASGFNNPGVTNTEAFF. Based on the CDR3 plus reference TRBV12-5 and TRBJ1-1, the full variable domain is DARVTQTPRHKVTEMGQEVTMRCQPILGHNTVFWYRQTMMQGLELLAYFRNRAPLDDSGMPKDRFSAEMPDATLATLKIQPSEPRDSAVYFCASGFNNPGVTNTEAFFGQGTRLTVV.